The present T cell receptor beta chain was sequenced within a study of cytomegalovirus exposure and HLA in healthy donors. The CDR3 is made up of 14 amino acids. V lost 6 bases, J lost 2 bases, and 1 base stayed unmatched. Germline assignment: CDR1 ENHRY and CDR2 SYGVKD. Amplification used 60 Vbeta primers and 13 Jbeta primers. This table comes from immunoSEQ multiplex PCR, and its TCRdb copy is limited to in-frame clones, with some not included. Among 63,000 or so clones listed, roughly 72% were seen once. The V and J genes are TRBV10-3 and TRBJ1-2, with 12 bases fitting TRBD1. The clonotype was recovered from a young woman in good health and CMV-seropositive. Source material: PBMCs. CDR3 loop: CAIRGQGANYGYTF. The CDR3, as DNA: TGTGCCATCAGGGGACAGGGGGCAAACTATGGCTACACCTTC.